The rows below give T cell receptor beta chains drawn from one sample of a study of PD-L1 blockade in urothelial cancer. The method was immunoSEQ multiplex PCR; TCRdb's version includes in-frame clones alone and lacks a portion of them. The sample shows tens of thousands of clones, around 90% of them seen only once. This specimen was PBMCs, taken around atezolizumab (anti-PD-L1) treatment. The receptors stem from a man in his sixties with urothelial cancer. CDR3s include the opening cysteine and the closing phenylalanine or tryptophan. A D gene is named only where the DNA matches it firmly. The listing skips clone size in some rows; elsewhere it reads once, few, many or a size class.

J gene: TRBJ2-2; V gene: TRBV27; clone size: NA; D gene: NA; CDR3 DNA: TGTGCCAGCAGTGGATACGGGTACACCGGGGAGCTGTTTTTT; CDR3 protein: CASSGYGYTGELFF
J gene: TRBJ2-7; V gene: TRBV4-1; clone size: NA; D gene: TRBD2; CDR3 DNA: TGCGCCAGCAGCCAAGCCAGTATAGCGGGGGCCTACGAGCAGTACTTC; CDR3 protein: CASSQASIAGAYEQYF
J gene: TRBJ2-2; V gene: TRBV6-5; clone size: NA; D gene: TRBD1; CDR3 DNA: TGTGCCAGCAGTTACGGGACAGGGGATACCGGGGAGCTGTTTTTT; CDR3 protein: CASSYGTGDTGELFF
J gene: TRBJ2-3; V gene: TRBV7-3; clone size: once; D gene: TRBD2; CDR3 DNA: TGTGCCAGCAGCTTAGGCCTACGGGGGGACACAGATACGCAGTATTTT; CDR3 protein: CASSLGLRGDTDTQYF
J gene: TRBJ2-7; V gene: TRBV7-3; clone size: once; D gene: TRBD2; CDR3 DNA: TGTGCCAGCAGGCTTGGTTTGGCTAGCGGGGGGACTAGAACCTACGAGCAGTACTTC; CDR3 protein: CASRLGLASGGTRTYEQYF
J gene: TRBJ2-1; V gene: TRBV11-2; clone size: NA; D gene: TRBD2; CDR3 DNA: TGTGCCAGCAGCCCAACTAGCGGAGGTTACAATGAGCAGTTCTTC; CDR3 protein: CASSPTSGGYNEQFF
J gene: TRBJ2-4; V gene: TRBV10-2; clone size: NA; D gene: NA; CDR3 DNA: TGCGCCAGCACCCCCTTGACGGGCGGGGACATTCAGTACTTC; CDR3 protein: CASTPLTGGDIQYF
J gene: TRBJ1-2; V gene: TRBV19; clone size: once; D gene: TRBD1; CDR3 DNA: TGTGCCAGTAGTTCCCGGGACAGGGGGTTCGGTGGCTACACCTTC; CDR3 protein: CASSSRDRGFGGYTF
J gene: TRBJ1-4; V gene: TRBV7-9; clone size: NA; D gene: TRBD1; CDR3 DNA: TGTGCCAGCAGCTCGAGGATATCGAGACAGGGGGGAGAAAAACTGTTTTTT; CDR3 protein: CASSSRISRQGGEKLFF
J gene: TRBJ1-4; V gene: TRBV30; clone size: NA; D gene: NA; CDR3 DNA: TGTGCCTGGACCCATGGGCGCGATAATGAAAAACTGTTTTTT; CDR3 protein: CAWTHGRDNEKLFF
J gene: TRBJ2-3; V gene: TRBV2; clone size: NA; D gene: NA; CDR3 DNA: TGTGCCAGCAGGCAACTAGTCGATACGCAGTATTTT; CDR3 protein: CASRQLVDTQYF
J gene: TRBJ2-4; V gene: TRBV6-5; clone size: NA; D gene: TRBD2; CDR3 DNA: TGTGCCAGCAGTCGTGGACTAGCGGAAAACATTCAGTACTTC; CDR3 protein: CASSRGLAENIQYF
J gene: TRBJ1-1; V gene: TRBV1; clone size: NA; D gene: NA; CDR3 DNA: TGCACCAGCAGCCAATCGGACAGTCGAGAAACGTTC; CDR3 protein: CTSSQSDSRETF
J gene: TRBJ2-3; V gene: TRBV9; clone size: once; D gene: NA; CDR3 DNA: TGTGCCAGCAGCGTTGTAGCCAGCCCCACAGATACGCAGTATTTT; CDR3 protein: CASSVVASPTDTQYF
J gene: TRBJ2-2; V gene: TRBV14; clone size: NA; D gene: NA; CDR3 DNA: TGTGCCAGCAGGCATGGAGGGGTGTTGGCCGGGGAGCTGTTTTTT; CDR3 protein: CASRHGGVLAGELFF
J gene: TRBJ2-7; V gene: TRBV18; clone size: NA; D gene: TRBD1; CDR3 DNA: TGTGCCAGCCCACCTAATCGACAGGGGAACGAGCAGTACTTC; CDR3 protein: CASPPNRQGNEQYF
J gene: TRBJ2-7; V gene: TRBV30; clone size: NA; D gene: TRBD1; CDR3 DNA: TGTGCCTGGGGTCTCGCTCCGGGACAGGGATCCGAGCAGTACTTC; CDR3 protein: CAWGLAPGQGSEQYF
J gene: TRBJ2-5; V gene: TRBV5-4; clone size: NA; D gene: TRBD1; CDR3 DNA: TGTGCCAGCAGCAAGGACAGGGACGAGACCCAGTACTTC; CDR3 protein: CASSKDRDETQYF
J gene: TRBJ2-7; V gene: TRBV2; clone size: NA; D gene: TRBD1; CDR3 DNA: TGTGCCAGCAGTGAAGCGCGATCAGGGGGCGGCGAGCAGTACTTC; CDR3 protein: CASSEARSGGGEQYF
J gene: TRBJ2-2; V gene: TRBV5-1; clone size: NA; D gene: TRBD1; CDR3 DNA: TGCGCCAGCTCCCCGGACAGGGACACCGGGGAGCTGTTTTTT; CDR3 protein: CASSPDRDTGELFF
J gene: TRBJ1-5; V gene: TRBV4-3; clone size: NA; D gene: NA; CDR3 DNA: TGCGCCAGCAGCCAATACGAAGGGGCCAATCAGCCCCAGCATTTT; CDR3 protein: CASSQYEGANQPQHF
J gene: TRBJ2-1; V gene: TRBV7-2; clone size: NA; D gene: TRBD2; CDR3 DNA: TGTGCCAGCAGCTTAGATCCTAGCGGGAACCGGGTGCAGTTCTTC; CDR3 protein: CASSLDPSGNRVQFF
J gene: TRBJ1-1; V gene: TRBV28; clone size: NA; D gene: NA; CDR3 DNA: TGTGCCAGCAGAGGTCCGACGGGAAAGAACACTGAAGCTTTCTTT; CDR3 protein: CASRGPTGKNTEAFF
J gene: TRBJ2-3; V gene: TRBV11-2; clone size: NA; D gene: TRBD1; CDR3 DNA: TGTGCCAGCAGCTCGACAGGGGTCACAGATACGCAGTATTTT; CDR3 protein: CASSSTGVTDTQYF
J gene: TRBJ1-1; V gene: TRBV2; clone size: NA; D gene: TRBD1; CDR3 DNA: TGTGCCAGCGACAGGGGGCCGGTGAACACTGAAGCTTTCTTT; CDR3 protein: CASDRGPVNTEAFF
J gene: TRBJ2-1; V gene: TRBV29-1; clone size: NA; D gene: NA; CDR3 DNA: TGCAGCGTTGAAGATCTCCCGAGTCCTAATTCCAATGAGCAGTTCTTC; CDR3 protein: CSVEDLPSPNSNEQFF
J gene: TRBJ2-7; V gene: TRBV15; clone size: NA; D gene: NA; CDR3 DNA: TGTGCCACCAGCAGAGTTCGCGAAGAGCCCTACGAGCAGTACTTC; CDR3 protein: CATSRVREEPYEQYF
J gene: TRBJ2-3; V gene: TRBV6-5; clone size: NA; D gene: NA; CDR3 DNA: TGTGCCAGCAGTTACTCCTCCAGCGGGAGCACAGATACGCAGTATTTT; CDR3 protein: CASSYSSSGSTDTQYF
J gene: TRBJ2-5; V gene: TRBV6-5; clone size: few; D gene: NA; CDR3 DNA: TGTGCCAGCAGTTGGGGGGGGACACAAGAGACCCAGTACTTC; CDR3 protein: CASSWGGTQETQYF
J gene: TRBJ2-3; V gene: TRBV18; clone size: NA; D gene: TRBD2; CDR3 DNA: TGTGCCAGCGCAGGACTAGCGGGGACAGATACGCAGTATTTT; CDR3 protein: CASAGLAGTDTQYF
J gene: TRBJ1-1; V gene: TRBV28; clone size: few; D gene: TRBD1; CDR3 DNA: TGTGCCAGCAGTCCCCCCCCGGGACAGCACACTGAAGCTTTCTTT; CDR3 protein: CASSPPPGQHTEAFF
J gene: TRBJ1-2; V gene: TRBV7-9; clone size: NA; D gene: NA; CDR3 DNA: TGTGCCAGCAGCTTATCGTCAGGGCGCTATGGCTACACCTTC; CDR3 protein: CASSLSSGRYGYTF
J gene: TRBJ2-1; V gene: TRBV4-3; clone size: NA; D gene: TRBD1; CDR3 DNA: TGCGCCAGCAGCCAAGCGGCTGGGACAGGGGGTGGTGAGCAGTTCTTC; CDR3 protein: CASSQAAGTGGGEQFF
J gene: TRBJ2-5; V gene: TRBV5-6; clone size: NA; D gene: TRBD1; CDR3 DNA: TGTGCCAGCAGCTTAAGGGGGCAGAAAGAGACCCAGTACTTC; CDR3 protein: CASSLRGQKETQYF
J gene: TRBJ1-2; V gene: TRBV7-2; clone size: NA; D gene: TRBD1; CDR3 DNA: TGTGCCAGCAGCTTTTGGGGACAGCCATATGGCTACACCTTC; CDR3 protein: CASSFWGQPYGYTF
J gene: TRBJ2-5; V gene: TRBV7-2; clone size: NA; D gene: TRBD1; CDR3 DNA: TGTGCCAGCAGGGAAACGACAGGGGGCTGGAAGACCCAGTACTTC; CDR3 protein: CASRETTGGWKTQYF
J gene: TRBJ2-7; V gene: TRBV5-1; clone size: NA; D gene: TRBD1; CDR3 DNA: TGCGCCAGCAGGGGACAGGGGGAAGTTCTCGAGCAGTACTTC; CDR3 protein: CASRGQGEVLEQYF
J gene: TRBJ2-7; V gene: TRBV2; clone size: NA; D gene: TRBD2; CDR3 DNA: TGTGCCAGCAATGTGCCCCGGACCGGGACTAGCGACAATTACGAGCAGTACTTC; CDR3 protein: CASNVPRTGTSDNYEQYF
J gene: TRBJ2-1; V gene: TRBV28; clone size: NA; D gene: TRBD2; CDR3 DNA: TGTGCCAGCAGTTTCTCCTCTGGCGGGAGCAATGAGCAGTTCTTC; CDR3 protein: CASSFSSGGSNEQFF
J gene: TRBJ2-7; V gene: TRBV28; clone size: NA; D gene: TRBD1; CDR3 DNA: TGTGCCAGCAGTTTAATGGGACAGGGTTCCTACGAGCAGTACTTC; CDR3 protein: CASSLMGQGSYEQYF
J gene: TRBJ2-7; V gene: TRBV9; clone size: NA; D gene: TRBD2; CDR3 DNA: TGTGCCAGCAGCGTAGGGCGGGAGGGAACCTACGAGCAGTACTTC; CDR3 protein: CASSVGREGTYEQYF
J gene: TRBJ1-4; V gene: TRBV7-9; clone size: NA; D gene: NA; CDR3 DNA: TGTGCCAGCAGCTCTCGACAGACAAATGAAAAACTGTTTTTT; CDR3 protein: CASSSRQTNEKLFF
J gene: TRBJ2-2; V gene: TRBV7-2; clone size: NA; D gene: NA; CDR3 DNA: TGTGCCAGCAGCCCCCGCAGAACCACCGGGGAGCTGTTTTTT; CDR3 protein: CASSPRRTTGELFF
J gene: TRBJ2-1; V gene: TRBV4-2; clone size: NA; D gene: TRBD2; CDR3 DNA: TGTGCCAGCAGCCAAGAGGGACTAGCGGGAGAGGACAATGAGCAGTTCTTC; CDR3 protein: CASSQEGLAGEDNEQFF
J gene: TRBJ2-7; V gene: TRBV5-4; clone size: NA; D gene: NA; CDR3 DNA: TGTGCCAGCAGCTTGGAAGCCACCGACTACGAGCAGTACTTC; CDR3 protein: CASSLEATDYEQYF
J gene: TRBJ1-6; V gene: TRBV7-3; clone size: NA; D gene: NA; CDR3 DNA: TGTGCCAGCAGCTTAAGCACAAATAATTCACCCCTCCACTTT; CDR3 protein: CASSLSTNNSPLHF
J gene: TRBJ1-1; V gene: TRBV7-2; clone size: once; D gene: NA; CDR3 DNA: TGTGCCAGCAGCTTAGCTTCTAGGGTCAGGGCGACAGAAGCTTTCTTT; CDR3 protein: CASSLASRVRATEAFF
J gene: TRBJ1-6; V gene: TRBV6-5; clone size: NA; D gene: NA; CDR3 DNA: TGTGCCAGCAGTTACTCGTATCGGGGTAGTTCACCCCTCCACTTT; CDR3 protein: CASSYSYRGSSPLHF
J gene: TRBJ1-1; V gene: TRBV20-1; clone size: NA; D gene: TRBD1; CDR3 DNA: TGCAGTCATAACCGGGACAGTGAAGCTTTCTTT; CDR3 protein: CSHNRDSEAFF
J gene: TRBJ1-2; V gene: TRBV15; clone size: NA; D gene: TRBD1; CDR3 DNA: TGTGCCACCAGCAGAGATTTAGGGGACAGGGGAGGCTATGGCTACACCTTC; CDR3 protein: CATSRDLGDRGGYGYTF
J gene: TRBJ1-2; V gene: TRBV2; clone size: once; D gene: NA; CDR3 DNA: TGTGCCAGCAGTCCCCGCGGAGACTATGGCTACACCTTC; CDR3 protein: CASSPRGDYGYTF
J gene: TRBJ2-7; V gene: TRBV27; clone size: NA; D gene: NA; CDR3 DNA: TGTGCCAGCAGTTTATCGGGGGGGGCCTCCTACGAGCAGTACTTC; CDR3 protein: CASSLSGGASYEQYF
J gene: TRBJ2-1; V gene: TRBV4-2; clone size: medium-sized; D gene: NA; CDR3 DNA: TGTGCCAGCAGCCAAGGGGCCCTTGGGGCTGACTACAATGAGCAGTTCTTC; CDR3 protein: CASSQGALGADYNEQFF
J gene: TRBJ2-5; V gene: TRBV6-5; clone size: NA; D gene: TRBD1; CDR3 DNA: TGTGCCAGCGGAAAGACAGGGGCCGGGGAAGAGACCCAGTACTTC; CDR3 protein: CASGKTGAGEETQYF
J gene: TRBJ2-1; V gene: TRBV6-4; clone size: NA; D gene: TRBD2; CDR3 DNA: TGTGCCAGCGAGACGGTAGCGGGGGAAAATGAGCAGTTCTTC; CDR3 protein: CASETVAGENEQFF
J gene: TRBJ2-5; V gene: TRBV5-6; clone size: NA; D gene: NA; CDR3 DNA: TGTGCCAGCAGCCAGGGGACCGGGCGCTTTGAGACCCAGTACTTC; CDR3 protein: CASSQGTGRFETQYF
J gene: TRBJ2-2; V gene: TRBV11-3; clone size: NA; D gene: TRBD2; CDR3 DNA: TGTGCCAGCAGCTTCGGGCGGGAGGGTTACACCGGGGAGCTGTTTTTT; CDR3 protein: CASSFGREGYTGELFF
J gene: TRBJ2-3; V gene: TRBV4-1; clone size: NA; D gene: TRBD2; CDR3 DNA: TGCGCCAGCAGCCAAGAGACTAGCGGGGGGACAGATACGCAGTATTTT; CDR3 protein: CASSQETSGGTDTQYF
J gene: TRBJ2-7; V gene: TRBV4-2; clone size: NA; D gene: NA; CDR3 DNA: TGTGCCAGCAGCCACGACTCGGGTGAGTTGAAGCAGTACTTC; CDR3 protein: CASSHDSGELKQYF
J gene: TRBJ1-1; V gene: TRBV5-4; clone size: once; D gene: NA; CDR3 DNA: TGTGCCAGCAGCTGGCAAGCGAGTGAAGCTTTCTTT; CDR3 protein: CASSWQASEAFF